This TCR beta chain was captured in a study of T cell responses to AZD1222 COVID-19 vaccine. Notes on this clone: Its specificity is unknown.

Assay used: immunoSEQ multiplex PCR; TCRdb lists only in-frame clones, some missing. In the table there are around 160,000 clones, 80% to 90% of which are singletons. Study observations and caveats: Repertoire samples came only from after the peak T cell response.

Trimming left V 2 bases short and J 6 bases short, with 7 bases between. From germline, CDR1 is MNHEY and CDR2 SVGEGT. CDR3 size: 13 residues. The chain has TRBV6-2 or TRBV6-3 and TRBJ2-2; D remains unclear. The receptor's source is an adult in good health. Here the sequenced sample was peripheral blood, taken on day 0 of AZD1222 vaccination. The CDR3 is CASSYDLPGELFF. The CDR3 DNA sequence: TGTGCCAGCAGTTACGACCTCCCCGGGGAGCTGTTTTTT.